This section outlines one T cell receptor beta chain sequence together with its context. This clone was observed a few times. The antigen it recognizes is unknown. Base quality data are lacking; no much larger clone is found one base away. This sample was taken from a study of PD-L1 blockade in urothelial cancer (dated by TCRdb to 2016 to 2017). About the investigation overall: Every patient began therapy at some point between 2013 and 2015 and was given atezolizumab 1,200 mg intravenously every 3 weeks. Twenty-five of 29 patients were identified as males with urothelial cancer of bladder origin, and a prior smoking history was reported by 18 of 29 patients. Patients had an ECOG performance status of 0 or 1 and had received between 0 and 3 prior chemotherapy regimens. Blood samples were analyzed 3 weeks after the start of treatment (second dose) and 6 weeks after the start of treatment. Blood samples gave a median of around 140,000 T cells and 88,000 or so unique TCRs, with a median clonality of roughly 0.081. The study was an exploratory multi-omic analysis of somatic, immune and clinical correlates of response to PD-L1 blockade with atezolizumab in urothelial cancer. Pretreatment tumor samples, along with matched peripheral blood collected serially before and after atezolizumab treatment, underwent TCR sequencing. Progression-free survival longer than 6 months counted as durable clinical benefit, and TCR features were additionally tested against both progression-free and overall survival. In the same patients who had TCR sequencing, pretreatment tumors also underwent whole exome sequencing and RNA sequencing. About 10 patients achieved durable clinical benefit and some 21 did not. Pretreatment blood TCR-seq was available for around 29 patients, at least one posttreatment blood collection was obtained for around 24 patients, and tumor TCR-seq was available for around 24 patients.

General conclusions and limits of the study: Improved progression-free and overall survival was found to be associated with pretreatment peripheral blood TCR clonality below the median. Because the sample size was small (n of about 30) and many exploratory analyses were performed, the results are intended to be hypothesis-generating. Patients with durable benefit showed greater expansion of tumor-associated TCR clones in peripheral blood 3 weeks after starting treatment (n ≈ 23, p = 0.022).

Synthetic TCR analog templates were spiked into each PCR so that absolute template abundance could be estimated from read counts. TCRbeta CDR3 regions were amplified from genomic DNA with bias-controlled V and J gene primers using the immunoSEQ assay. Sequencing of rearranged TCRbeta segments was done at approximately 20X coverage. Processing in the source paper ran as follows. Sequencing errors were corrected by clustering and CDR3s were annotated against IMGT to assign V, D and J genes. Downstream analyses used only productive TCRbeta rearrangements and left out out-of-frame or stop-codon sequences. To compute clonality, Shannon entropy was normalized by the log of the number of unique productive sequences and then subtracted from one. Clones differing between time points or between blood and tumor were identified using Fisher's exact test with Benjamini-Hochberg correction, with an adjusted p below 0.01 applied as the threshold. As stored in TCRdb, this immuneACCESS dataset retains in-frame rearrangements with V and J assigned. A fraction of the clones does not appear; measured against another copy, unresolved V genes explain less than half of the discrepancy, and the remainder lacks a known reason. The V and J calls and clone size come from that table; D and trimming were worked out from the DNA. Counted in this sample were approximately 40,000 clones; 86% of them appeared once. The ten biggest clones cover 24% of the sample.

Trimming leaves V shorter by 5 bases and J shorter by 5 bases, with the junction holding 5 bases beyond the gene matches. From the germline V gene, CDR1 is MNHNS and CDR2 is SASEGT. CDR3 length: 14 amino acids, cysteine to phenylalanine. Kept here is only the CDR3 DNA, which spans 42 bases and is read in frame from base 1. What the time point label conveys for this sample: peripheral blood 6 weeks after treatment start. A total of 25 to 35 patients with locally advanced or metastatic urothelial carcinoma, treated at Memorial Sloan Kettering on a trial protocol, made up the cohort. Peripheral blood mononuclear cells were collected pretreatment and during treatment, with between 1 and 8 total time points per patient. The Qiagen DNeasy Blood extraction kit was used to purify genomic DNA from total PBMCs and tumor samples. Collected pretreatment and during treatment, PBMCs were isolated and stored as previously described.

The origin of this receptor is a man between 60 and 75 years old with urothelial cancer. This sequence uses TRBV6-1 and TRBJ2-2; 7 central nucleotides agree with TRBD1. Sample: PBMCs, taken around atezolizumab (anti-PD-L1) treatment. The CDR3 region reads CASSILQGTGELFF. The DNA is TGTGCCAGCAGTATTCTACAGGGGACCGGGGAGCTGTTTTTT.